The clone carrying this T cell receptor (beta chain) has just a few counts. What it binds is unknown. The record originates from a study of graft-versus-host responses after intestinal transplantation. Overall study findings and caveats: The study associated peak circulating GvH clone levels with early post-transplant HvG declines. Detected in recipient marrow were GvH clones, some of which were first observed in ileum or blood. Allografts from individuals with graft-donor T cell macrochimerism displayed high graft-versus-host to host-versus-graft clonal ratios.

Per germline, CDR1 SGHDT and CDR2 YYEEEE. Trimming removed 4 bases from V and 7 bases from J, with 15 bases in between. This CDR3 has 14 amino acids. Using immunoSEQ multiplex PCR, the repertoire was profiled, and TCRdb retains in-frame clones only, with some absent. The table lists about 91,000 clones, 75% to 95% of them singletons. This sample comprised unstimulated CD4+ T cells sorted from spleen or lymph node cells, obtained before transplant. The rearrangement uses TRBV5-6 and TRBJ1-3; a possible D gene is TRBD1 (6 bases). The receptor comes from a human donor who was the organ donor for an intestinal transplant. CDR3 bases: TGTGCCAGCAGCGTAAAGACAGGAAGGAACACCATATATTTT. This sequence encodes CASSVKTGRNTIYF.